One sample yielded the 3 T cell receptor beta chains listed below, sequenced in a study of early T cells in non-severe SARS-CoV-2 infection. MiXCR was run by TCRdb on the 5' RACE reads, yielding one entry per CDR3 protein. This sample has fewer than 55,000 distinct CDR3 sequences, with less than 8.5% found just once. Source material: whole blood. Every receptor here comes from an adult who was a healthcare worker with PCR-confirmed SARS-CoV-2 infection or an uninfected control (not recorded which).

This clonotype was counted ten times or more. The chain recombines TRBV4-3 with TRBJ2-3; D gene ambiguous. Germline V lookup: CDR1 LGHNA, CDR2 YSLEER. CDR3 length: 14 residues. Trimming took off 1 base at V and 6 bases at J, with 11 bases between the two ends. CDR3 amino acids: CASSQVTWADTQYF. DNA for the CDR3: TGCGCCAGCAGCCAAGTAACGTGGGCGGATACGCAGTATTTT.

The rearrangement uses TRBV28 and TRBJ2-1, with 10 bases fitting TRBD2. V dropped 5 bases and J dropped 2; count of bases not matched to a gene: 3. This CDR3 is built from 15 residues. Germline V gene sequence: CDR1 MDHEN, CDR2 SYDVKM. The CDR3 is CASSTSGVTYNEQFF. The CDR3 DNA sequence: TGTGCCAGCAGTACTAGCGGGGTTACCTACAATGAGCAGTTCTTC.

This clonotype was detected a few times. The V and J genes are TRBV5-6 and TRBJ2-7, with a tentative D call TRBD2 (5 bases). V lost 0 bases and J 3 bases, leaving 13 bases between the germline ends. Germline V lookup: CDR1 SGHDT, CDR2 YYEEEE. This CDR3 comprises 15 residues. CDR3 amino acids: CASSLVGNLGYEQYF. The CDR3 nucleotides are TGTGCCAGCAGCTTGGTCGGGAATTTAGGCTACGAGCAGTACTTC.